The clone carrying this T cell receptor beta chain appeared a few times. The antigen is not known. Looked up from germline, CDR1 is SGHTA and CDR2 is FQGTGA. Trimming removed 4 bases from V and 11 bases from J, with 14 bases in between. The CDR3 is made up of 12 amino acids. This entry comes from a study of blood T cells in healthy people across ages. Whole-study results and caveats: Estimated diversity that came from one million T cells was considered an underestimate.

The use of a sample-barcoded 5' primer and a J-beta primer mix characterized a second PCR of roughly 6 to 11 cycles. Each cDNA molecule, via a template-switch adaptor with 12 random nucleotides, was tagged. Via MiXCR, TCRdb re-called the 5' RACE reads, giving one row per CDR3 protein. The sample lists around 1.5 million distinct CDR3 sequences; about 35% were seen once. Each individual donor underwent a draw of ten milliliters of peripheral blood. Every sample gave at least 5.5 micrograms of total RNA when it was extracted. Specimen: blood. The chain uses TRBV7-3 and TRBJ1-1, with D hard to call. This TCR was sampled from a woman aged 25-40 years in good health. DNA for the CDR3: TGTGCCAGCAGCTATACGGGAGGGCCGGCTTTCTTT. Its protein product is CASSYTGGPAFF.